This note documents a single T cell receptor (beta chain) sequence. The record originates from a study of blood T cell repertoires in COVID-19. Sequencing was performed with immunoSEQ multiplex PCR; in TCRdb, only in-frame clones are kept and a portion is missing. The sample shows 150,000 or so clones, 88% of them seen only once. The length of the CDR3 is 16 residues. J gave up 5 bases and V 6 bases, and 9 bases lay outside the gene matches. CDR1 is KGHSH and CDR2 is LQKENI in the germline V gene. V gene TRBV18 combines with J gene TRBJ2-1; 11 bases map to TRBD1. Material: peripheral blood. This clonotype was obtained from a human donor in a cohort sampled during active COVID-19. The CDR3 coding sequence is TGTGCCAGCTCGGCGGACAGGGGGCGATTGGACAATGAGCAGTTCTTC. Its translation: CASSADRGRLDNEQFF. Variable domain in full (rest from reference TRBV18 and TRBJ2-1): NAGVMQNPRHLVRRRGQEARLRCSPMKGHSHVYWYRQLPEEGLKFMVYLQKENIIDESGMPKERFSAEFPKEGPSILRIQQVVRGDSAAYFCASSADRGRLDNEQFFGPGTRLTVL.